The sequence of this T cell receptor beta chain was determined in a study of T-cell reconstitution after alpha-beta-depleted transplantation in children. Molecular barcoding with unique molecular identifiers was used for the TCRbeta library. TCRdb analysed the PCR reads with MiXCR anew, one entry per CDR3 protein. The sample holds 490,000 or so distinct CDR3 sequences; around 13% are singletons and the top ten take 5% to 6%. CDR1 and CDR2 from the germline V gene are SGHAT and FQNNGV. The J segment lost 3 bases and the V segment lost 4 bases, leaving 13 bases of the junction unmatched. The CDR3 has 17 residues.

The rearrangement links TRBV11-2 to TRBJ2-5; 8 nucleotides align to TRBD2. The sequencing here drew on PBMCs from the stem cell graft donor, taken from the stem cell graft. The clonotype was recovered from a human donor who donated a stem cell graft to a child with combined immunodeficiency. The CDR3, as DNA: TGTGCCAGCAGCTCAAACCCCGGGGGGGCCGGGGAAGAGACCCAGTACTTC. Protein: CASSSNPGGAGEETQYF.